One sample yielded the 25 T cell receptor beta chains listed below, sequenced in a study of T cell responses to AZD1222 COVID-19 vaccine. Clones were read by immunoSEQ multiplex PCR, and TCRdb kept only the in-frame ones, dropping some. The data contain 180,000 or so clones, 88% of them singletons. The sequencing here drew on peripheral blood, taken on day 0 of AZD1222 vaccination. All receptors derive from an adult in good health.

The chain links TRBV30 to TRBJ2-7; 9 bases map to TRBD1. Germline V gene sequence: CDR1 GTSNPN, CDR2 SVGIG (reference sequence). Trimming took 6 bases from V and 6 from J; bases not matched to a gene: 9. The CDR3 is made up of 13 amino acids. CDR3 in DNA: TGTGCCTGTACGCCGGGACAGGGTTCCGAGCAGTACTTC. Translation gives CACTPGQGSEQYF.

This chain joins TRBV2 and TRBJ2-7; 9 nucleotides line up with TRBD1. This CDR3 is 16 amino acids long. V lost 0 bases, J lost 1 base, and 4 bases stayed unmatched. CDR1 is SNHLY, CDR2 FYNNEI, per germline. The CDR3 is CASSEAHGTGSYEQYF. The CDR3 DNA reads TGTGCCAGCAGTGAAGCGCATGGGACAGGGTCCTACGAGCAGTACTTC.

This clone showed up just once. The V gene is TRBV7-2, the J gene TRBJ1-3; TRBD1 aligns across 8 bases. Germline V gene sequence: CDR1 SGHTA, CDR2 FQGNSA. The CDR3 runs to 14 residues. J was trimmed by 6 bases and V by 5 bases; bases with no gene match: 6. The CDR3 region is CASSDRGAINTIYF. The CDR3 DNA follows: TGTGCCAGCAGCGACAGGGGAGCAATAAACACCATATATTTT.

The V and J genes are TRBV7-9 and TRBJ2-1, with TRBD2 matching 8 bases. Looked up from germline, CDR1 is SEHNR and CDR2 is FQNEAQ (reference sequence). The CDR3 runs 15 residues. The V gene end was trimmed by 2 bases and the J gene end by 4 bases; junction bases not matched to a gene: 4. In DNA form, the CDR3 reads TGTGCCAGCAGCTTACAGCGGGGGCCATACAATGAGCAGTTCTTC. This gives the protein CASSLQRGPYNEQFF.

A single count supports this clone. The rearrangement uses TRBV7-2 and TRBJ1-2, with D uncertain. The CDR3 loop spans 12 amino acids. The ends were cut back, 2 bases at V and 6 bases at J, with 7 bases in the middle. Germline values: CDR1 SGHTA, CDR2 FQGNSA. The CDR3 sequence: CASSLNGHGYTF. CDR3 nucleotide sequence: TGTGCCAGCAGCTTAAACGGACATGGCTACACCTTC. Filled out from reference TRBV7-2 and TRBJ1-2, the complete variable domain reads GAGVSQSPSNKVTEKGKDVELRCDPISGHTALYWYRQSLGQGLEFLIYFQGNSAPDKSGLPSDRFSAERTGGSVSTLTIQRTQQEDSAVYLCASSLNGHGYTFGSGTRLTVV.

The V gene is TRBV7-2, the J gene TRBJ1-5; 7 bases are a match to TRBD1. This CDR3 comprises 15 residues. V shed 1 base, J shed 7 bases, and the junction held 7 bases outside the gene matches. Germline V gene lookup returns CDR1 SGHTA and CDR2 FQGNSA. CDR3 loop: CASSLGEDRFQPQHF. In nucleotides, the CDR3 is TGTGCCAGCAGCTTAGGAGAGGACAGGTTCCAGCCCCAGCATTTT.

This clone was seen only once. The V and J genes are TRBV20-1 and TRBJ1-1; no clear D. The CDR3 runs 11 residues. In germline, CDR1 is DFQATT, CDR2 SNEGSKA (reference sequence). Trimming took 5 bases from V and 5 from J, leaving 9 bases between them. CDR3 DNA: TGCAGTGCTGCCCTAAGGACTGAAGCTTTCTTT. It yields the protein CSAALRTEAFF.

The V and J genes are TRBV20-1 and TRBJ2-1; 12 bases map to TRBD2. The CDR3 loop spans 14 amino acids. Unmatched junction bases numbered 6, after V lost 3 bases and J lost 9 bases. CDR1 and CDR2 (germline): DFQATT, SNEGSKA (reference sequence). In DNA, the CDR3 is TGCAGTGCTAGTGAGCTAGCGGGGGGGCGTGAGCAGTTCTTC. Its protein product is CSASELAGGREQFF.

This chain joins TRBV5-1 and TRBJ1-4; 8 bases align to TRBD1. V lost 4 bases and J lost 0; bases outside the gene matches: 8. There are 17 residues in the CDR3. Germline CDR1 and CDR2: SGHRS and YFSETQ. CDR3 loop: CASSQGQGAPTNEKLFF. The CDR3 region has the DNA TGCGCCAGCAGCCAAGGACAGGGCGCGCCAACTAATGAAAAACTGTTTTTT.

The chain employs TRBV9 and TRBJ2-1; 15 bases are a match to TRBD2. V dropped 4 bases and J dropped 4; count of bases not matched to a gene: 6. The germline V gene has CDR1 SGDLS and CDR2 YYNGEE. This CDR3 has 17 amino acids. In DNA, the CDR3 is TGTGCCAGCAGCACGGGGACTAGCGGGGGGACATACAATGAGCAGTTCTTC. It yields the protein CASSTGTSGGTYNEQFF.

The J gene is TRBJ1-4, the V gene TRBV4-3; D is unclear. This CDR3 region has 16 residues. V lost 0 bases and J 7 bases, leaving 15 bases between the germline ends. Germline loops: CDR1 LGHNA, CDR2 YSLEER. CDR3 nucleotides: TGCGCCAGCAGCCAAGAATGGGAAAGTCGGGGTGAAAAACTGTTTTTT. Its translation is CASSQEWESRGEKLFF.

The chain links TRBV30 to TRBJ2-5; D is uncertain. The CDR3 is 14 residues long. Trimming took off 0 bases at V and 1 base at J, with 9 bases between the two ends. The germline V gene has CDR1 GTSNPN and CDR2 SVGIG (reference sequence). This chain's CDR3 is CAWSVFTAQETQYF. CDR3 in DNA: TGTGCCTGGAGTGTATTTACAGCCCAAGAGACCCAGTACTTC. Filled out from reference TRBV30 and TRBJ2-5, the complete variable domain reads SQTIHQWPATLVQPVGSPLSLECTVEGTSNPNLYWYRQAAGRGLQLLFYSVGIGQISSEVPQNLSASRPQDRQFILSSKKLLLSDSGFYLCAWSVFTAQETQYFGPGTRLLVL.

V usage is TRBV5-1 and J usage is TRBJ2-3, with TRBD2 matching over 13 bases. The CDR3 has 17 amino acids. CDR1 is SGHRS, CDR2 YFSETQ, per germline. V gave up 4 bases and J gave up 3 bases; unmatched junction bases: 8. CDR3 DNA: TGCGCCAGCAGCGACGGGACTAGCGGGGTCGGGACAGATACGCAGTATTTT. Translation: CASSDGTSGVGTDTQYF.

V usage is TRBV2 and J usage is TRBJ2-7, with D perhaps TRBD1 or TRBD2 (5 bases each). The CDR3 loop spans 13 amino acids. Germline V CDR1 and CDR2: SNHLY, FYNNEI. Between the trimmed V and J ends, which lost 6 bases and 7 bases, there was a span of 16 bases. CDR3 nucleotides: TGTGCCAGCAGGGATGGGGGTGGGCGAGAGCAGTACTTC. Its translation is CASRDGGGREQYF. Full variable domain (rest looked up from reference TRBV2 and TRBJ2-7): EPEVTQTPSHQVTQMGQEVILRCVPISNHLYFYWYRQILGQKVEFLVSFYNNEISEKSEIFDDQFSVERPDGSNFTLKIRSTKLEDSAMYFCASRDGGGREQYFGPGTRLTVT.

The chain joins TRBV6-4 to TRBJ2-7; D is perhaps TRBD1 or TRBD2 (5 bases each). Germline V gene lookup returns CDR1 MRHNA and CDR2 SNTAGT. The V gene lost 0 bases and the J gene lost 0 bases, with 9 bases spanning the gap. CDR3 length equals 15 residues. Here the CDR3 DNA reads TGTGCCAGCAGTGACTCCCGGGGCTTCTCCTACGAGCAGTACTTC. It codes for CASSDSRGFSYEQYF.

This clone was observed a few times. V and J are TRBV28 and TRBJ2-7, with TRBD1 matching over 9 bases. Germline V CDR1 and CDR2: MDHEN, SYDVKM. The CDR3 has 13 amino acids. The V gene end was trimmed by 6 bases and the J gene end by 4 bases; junction bases not matched to a gene: 4. The CDR3: CASRRTGAYEQYF. DNA of the CDR3: TGTGCCAGCAGGCGGACAGGGGCATACGAGCAGTACTTC. Combining the CDR3 with reference TRBV28 and TRBJ2-7 gives the whole variable domain DVKVTQSSRYLVKRTGEKVFLECVQDMDHENMFWYRQDPGLGLRLIYFSYDVKMKEKGDIPEGYSVSREKKERFSLILESASTNQTSMYLCASRRTGAYEQYFGPGTRLTVT.

The V and J genes are TRBV7-2 and TRBJ2-7; the D is unclear. Trimming stripped 8 bases from V and 1 base from J, with 18 bases between. CDR1 and CDR2 from the germline V gene are SGHTA and FQGNSA. The CDR3 length is 15 residues. The CDR3 sequence is CASARRHISSYEQYF. The CDR3 nucleotides are TGTGCCAGCGCTCGCCGACATATATCATCCTACGAGCAGTACTTC. The full variable domain, completed using reference TRBV7-2 and TRBJ2-7, is GAGVSQSPSNKVTEKGKDVELRCDPISGHTALYWYRQSLGQGLEFLIYFQGNSAPDKSGLPSDRFSAERTGGSVSTLTIQRTQQEDSAVYLCASARRHISSYEQYFGPGTRLTVT.

This chain joins TRBV7-9 and TRBJ1-2; maybe TRBD1 (6 bases). This CDR3 contains 14 residues. V was cut by 4 bases and J by 4 bases, with 13 bases left in between. The germline CDR1 and CDR2 sequences are SEHNR and FQNEAQ (reference sequence). CDR3: CASSYKTGSYGYTF. The CDR3 DNA reads TGTGCCAGCAGCTACAAGACAGGATCCTATGGCTACACCTTC.

The V and J genes are TRBV2 and TRBJ1-5; weak D call: TRBD1 (5 bases). V was shortened by 4 bases and J by 3 bases, with 16 bases between the two germline ends. The germline gives CDR1 SNHLY, CDR2 FYNNEI. This CDR3 region has 16 residues. In nucleotides, the CDR3 is TGTGCCAGCAGTGCCAAGCGGGGGGGTTCCAATCAGCCCCAGCATTTT. This codes for CASSAKRGGSNQPQHF.

This clone was picked up one time. The V call is TRBV6-6, the J call TRBJ2-1; D gene unclear. The CDR3 totals 12 residues. Germline CDR1 reads MNHNY; CDR2 reads SVGAGI (reference sequence). V was clipped by 6 bases and J by 9 bases, with 12 bases between them. The CDR3 region is CASSPSKTEQFF. The CDR3 DNA reads as TGTGCCAGCAGCCCCTCTAAGACTGAGCAGTTCTTC.

V usage is TRBV11-2 and J usage is TRBJ2-7; 7 nucleotides align to TRBD1. This CDR3 has 14 residues. V lost 5 bases to trimming and J lost 2 bases; unmatched junction nucleotides: 6. CDR1 and CDR2 (germline): SGHAT, FQNNGV. The CDR3 reads CASSPRTGAYEQYF. CDR3 bases: TGTGCCAGCAGCCCTAGGACAGGTGCCTACGAGCAGTACTTC.

The J gene is TRBJ1-5, the V gene TRBV2; TRBD1 matches at 10 bases. Germline V lookup: CDR1 SNHLY, CDR2 FYNNEI. The CDR3 contains 14 residues. The ends lost 7 bases at V and 4 bases at J; junction bases unmatched: 4. The CDR3 region is CASTMDRGNQPQHF. The CDR3 bases are TGTGCCAGCACAATGGACAGGGGGAATCAGCCCCAGCATTTT.

The chain links TRBV9 to TRBJ2-5; D uncertain. Trimming cost V 0 bases and J 7 bases, with 10 bases left between them. Germline loops: CDR1 SGDLS, CDR2 YYNGEE. The length of the CDR3 is 13 residues. The CDR3 here is CASSVVSIRTQYF. CDR3 DNA sequence: TGTGCCAGCAGCGTAGTGTCGATTAGGACCCAGTACTTC.

The chain couples TRBV28 to TRBJ2-3; tentatively, D is TRBD2 (7 bases). Between the trimmed V and J ends, which lost 3 bases and 4 bases, there was a span of 14 bases. This CDR3 has 15 amino acids. Germline V gene lookup returns CDR1 MDHEN and CDR2 SYDVKM. In nucleotides, the CDR3 is TGTGCCAGCAGTTTCTCGGGGGGCCGGTCAGATACGCAGTATTTT. Its translation is CASSFSGGRSDTQYF.

This chain links TRBV2 with TRBJ2-1; D may be TRBD1 (5 bases). V shed 7 bases and J shed 0 bases, with 19 bases lying between them. This CDR3 is 17 amino acids long. Germline CDR1 reads SNHLY; CDR2 reads FYNNEI. The CDR3 DNA is TGTGCCAGCAATCTGCAGGGCGGCCGTAGCTCCTACAATGAGCAGTTCTTC. This translates into CASNLQGGRSSYNEQFF.